This TCR beta chain originates from a study of early T cells in non-severe SARS-CoV-2 infection. The wider study: Chains were not paired, and sequencing was done on bulk RNA from unsorted whole blood.

Overall study results and limits: In VDJdb matching, anti-spike CD8 responses were favored while private and CD4 specificities went missing.

Ten or more counts support this clonotype. What it binds is unknown. The library protocol tagged individual cDNA molecules with unique molecular identifiers. TCRdb recomputed calls from the 5' RACE reads with MiXCR, one row per CDR3 protein. The sample records over 55,000 distinct CDR3 sequences, around 12% being singletons. Material: whole blood. This clonotype was sampled from an adult who was a healthcare worker with PCR-confirmed SARS-CoV-2 infection or an uninfected control (not recorded which).

The CDR3: CASSQVRDSYATDTQYF. In nucleotides, the CDR3 is TGCGCCAGCAGCCAAGTCAGGGATAGTTATGCCACAGATACGCAGTATTTT. The rearrangement uses TRBV4-3 and TRBJ2-3; tentatively, D is TRBD1 (5 bases). The CDR3 spans 17 residues. Trimming pared 1 base from V and 2 bases from J, leaving 16 bases between. Germline-derived CDR1 and CDR2 are LGHNA and YSLEER.